The 26 T cell receptor beta chains given below trace back to one sample, sequenced in a study of blood T cell repertoires in COVID-19. Sequenced by immunoSEQ multiplex PCR; TCRdb stores in-frame clones only, minus some. This table holds approximately 44,000 clones, 79% found once. The sequenced material came from peripheral blood. Receptors originate from a woman aged 80 or over with acute or convalescent COVID-19.

The chain is built from TRBV5-5 and TRBJ2-3, with a weak D call TRBD2 (5 bases). The CDR3 consists of 14 residues. V was trimmed by 4 bases and J by 6 bases, leaving 15 bases between them. Germline V gene data show CDR1 as SGHKS and CDR2 as YYEKEE (reference sequence). DNA for the CDR3: TGTGCCAGCAGCCCGGTCGGACTTGTCGATACGCAGTATTTT. It codes for CASSPVGLVDTQYF. The full variable domain, completed using reference TRBV5-5 and TRBJ2-3, is DAGVTQSPTHLIKTRGQQVTLRCSPISGHKSVSWYQQVLGQGPQFIFQYYEKEERGRGNFPDRFSARQFPNYSSELNVNALLLGDSALYLCASSPVGLVDTQYFGPGTRLTVL.

V and J are TRBV5-4 and TRBJ1-2; D gene ambiguous. Trimming cost V 4 bases and J 2 bases, with 12 bases left between them. Per the germline V gene, CDR1 is SGHNT and CDR2 is YYREEE (reference sequence). The CDR3 runs to 14 residues. The CDR3 DNA follows: TGTGCCAGCAGCCCCCAGTGGGCCAACTATGGCTACACCTTC. Protein sequence: CASSPQWANYGYTF.

The chain joins TRBV25-1 to TRBJ1-2; TRBD1 matches 9 bases. This CDR3 has 14 residues. Germline lookup yields CDR1 MGHDK and CDR2 SYGVNS. V shed 3 bases and J 5 bases; nucleotides not matched to a gene: 4. As DNA, the CDR3 is TGTGCCAGCAGTGACCTGACAGGGGGATATGGCTACACCTTC. It codes for CASSDLTGGYGYTF.

The chain joins TRBV4-1 to TRBJ2-5; 7 bases line up with TRBD2. The germline V gene has CDR1 MGHRA and CDR2 YSYEKL. The CDR3 loop spans 15 amino acids. The junction had 5 bases not matched to a gene; V was cut back by 0 bases and J by 4 bases. Here the CDR3 DNA reads TGCGCCAGCAGCCAAGATGGGGGGGGAGGAGAGACCCAGTACTTC. Residues: CASSQDGGGGETQYF.

The chain couples TRBV7-9 to TRBJ1-4; 9 bases align to TRBD1. V was pared by 5 bases and J by 6 bases, with 4 bases of the junction left unmatched. The CDR3 runs to 14 residues. Germline V gives CDR1 SEHNR, CDR2 FQNEAQ (reference sequence). The DNA of the CDR3 is TGTGCCAGCAGCAGGACAGGGGTCTATGAAAAACTGTTTTTT. Translating gives CASSRTGVYEKLFF.

This chain joins TRBV5-8 and TRBJ2-2; 13 nucleotides match TRBD2. The ends lost 4 bases at V and 9 bases at J; junction bases unmatched: 6. This CDR3 spans 15 amino acids. Germline V gene sequence: CDR1 SGHTS, CDR2 YDEGEE. The CDR3 loop is CASSLRLAGGRELFF. The CDR3 DNA sequence: TGTGCCAGCAGCCTAAGACTAGCGGGGGGACGGGAGCTGTTTTTT.

This chain uses TRBV18 with TRBJ2-2, with D possibly being TRBD2 (6 bases). Trimming took 1 base from V and 6 from J, leaving 18 bases between them. This CDR3 has 17 amino acids. CDR1 is KGHSH and CDR2 is LQKENI in the germline V gene. CDR3 coding DNA: TGTGCCAGCTCACCACTCGGGACTCCAAATCTCGCCGGGGAGCTGTTTTTT. Translating gives CASSPLGTPNLAGELFF.

J is TRBJ1-1 and V is TRBV18; D unclear. The V gene lost 6 bases and the J gene lost 1 base, with 12 bases spanning the gap. Germline CDR1 and CDR2: KGHSH and LQKENI. This CDR3 comprises 14 residues. The DNA for the CDR3 is TGTGCCAGCTCGGGCTCGGGATCGAACACTGAAGCTTTCTTT. Translation: CASSGSGSNTEAFF. Filled out from reference TRBV18 and TRBJ1-1, the complete variable domain reads NAGVMQNPRHLVRRRGQEARLRCSPMKGHSHVYWYRQLPEEGLKFMVYLQKENIIDESGMPKERFSAEFPKEGPSILRIQQVVRGDSAAYFCASSGSGSNTEAFFGQGTRLTVV.

The chain has TRBV19 and TRBJ1-1; 8 bases are a match to TRBD1. CDR1 LNHDA and CDR2 SQIVND come from the germline V gene (reference sequence). The CDR3 consists of 14 residues. V shed 9 bases, J shed 0 bases, and the junction held 6 bases outside the gene matches. The CDR3 bases are TGTGCCAGCCGGACAGGGCAAATGAACACTGAAGCTTTCTTT. This gives the protein CASRTGQMNTEAFF.

As DNA, the CDR3 is TGTGCCTGGGATCCAAGCGGGACGGAGACCCAGTACTTC. Amino acids: CAWDPSGTETQYF. This chain uses TRBV30 with TRBJ2-5; 7 bases fit TRBD2. Germline trimming cut 5 bases from V and 5 bases from J; bases unmatched to any gene: 8. This CDR3 comprises 13 residues. Germline V gene data show CDR1 as GTSNPN and CDR2 as SVGIG (reference sequence).

This clone has more than one count but fewer than ten. The V gene is TRBV7-9, the J gene TRBJ1-2; D not certain. The CDR3 has 15 amino acids. The V and J ends lost 5 bases and 9 bases respectively, with 22 bases between them. Germline CDR1 reads SEHNR; CDR2 reads FQNEAQ (reference sequence). The CDR3 nucleotides are TGTGCCAGCAGCCCCCCAGGACCGGGCGGGGTGAGCTACACCTTC. The encoded protein is CASSPPGPGGVSYTF.

The chain uses TRBV11-2 and TRBJ2-1; TRBD2 matches 7 bases. This CDR3 is 14 amino acids long. J gave up 5 bases and V 5 bases, and 6 bases lay outside the gene matches. Looked up from germline, CDR1 is SGHAT and CDR2 is FQNNGV. The CDR3 sequence: CASSLGLLDNEQFF. CDR3 nucleotide sequence: TGTGCCAGCAGCCTGGGACTACTTGACAATGAGCAGTTCTTC.

Only a few counts were recorded for this clone. The chain uses TRBV7-9 and TRBJ1-3; TRBD1 aligns across 8 bases. V was clipped by 1 base and J by 4 bases; unmatched bases: 12. The CDR3 has 18 residues. CDR1 is SEHNR and CDR2 is FQNEAQ in the germline V gene (reference sequence). The CDR3 is CASSLVNWGRGRGNTIYF. CDR3 bases: TGTGCCAGCAGCTTAGTTAATTGGGGCAGGGGGCGCGGAAACACCATATATTTT.

The chain joins TRBV28 to TRBJ2-2, with 10 positions matching TRBD1. J lost 7 bases, V lost 5 bases, and 7 bases had no gene match. CDR3 length equals 15 residues. Germline V gene data show CDR1 as MDHEN and CDR2 as SYDVKM. The CDR3 here is CASSPPGQGFGELFF. CDR3 in DNA: TGTGCCAGCAGTCCCCCGGGACAGGGGTTCGGGGAGCTGTTTTTT.

V and J are TRBV24-1 and TRBJ2-1; 7 nucleotides agree with TRBD1. CDR3 length equals 15 residues. CDR1 and CDR2 (germline): KGHDR, SFDVKD. Unmatched junction bases numbered 7, after V lost 7 bases and J lost 2 bases. The CDR3 loop is CATSAGGTAYNEQFF. CDR3 DNA: TGTGCCACCAGCGCAGGGGGAACTGCCTACAATGAGCAGTTCTTC.

As for this clone: Other DNA sequences from this sample encode an identical CDR3 as well. The rearrangement joins TRBV30 to TRBJ2-7; possibly TRBD1 for D (6 bases). The CDR3 has 14 residues. Per the germline V gene, CDR1 is GTSNPN and CDR2 is SVGIG (reference sequence). V gave up 1 base and J gave up 2 bases, with 12 bases separating them. Here the CDR3 reads CAWSGGQTTYEQYF. The CDR3 region has the DNA TGTGCCTGGAGTGGTGGACAGACAACCTACGAGCAGTACTTC.

V usage is TRBV3-1 (or the pseudogene TRBV3-2) and J usage is TRBJ1-4; possible D gene TRBD1, 6 bases. The CDR3 runs to 15 residues. Looked up from germline, CDR1 is LGHDT and CDR2 is YNNKEL (reference sequence). The V and J ends lost 0 bases and 10 bases respectively, with 15 bases between them. CDR3 amino acids: CASSQEGTGSVKLFF. The CDR3 bases are TGTGCCAGCAGCCAAGAAGGTACAGGGTCGGTAAAACTGTTTTTT.

V is TRBV9 and J is TRBJ1-1; no clear D. The V gene lost 5 bases and the J gene lost 10 bases, with 18 bases spanning the gap. Germline CDR1 reads SGDLS; CDR2 reads YYNGEE. This CDR3 comprises 13 residues. CDR3 loop: CASSLGSGNGAFF. The CDR3, as DNA: TGTGCCAGCAGTTTAGGATCGGGGAATGGAGCTTTCTTT.

This chain links TRBV14 with TRBJ2-2; 8 bases align to TRBD2. This CDR3 has 17 residues. The V segment lost 1 base and the J segment 6 bases; nucleotides outside the gene matches: 10. Germline lookup yields CDR1 SGHDN and CDR2 FVKESK. Here the CDR3 reads CASSQVPPGLGAGELFF. The DNA of the CDR3 is TGTGCCAGCAGCCAAGTGCCCCCGGGACTAGGCGCCGGGGAGCTGTTTTTT.

The chain couples TRBV2 to TRBJ1-5, with D uncertain. In germline, CDR1 is SNHLY, CDR2 FYNNEI. This CDR3 is 13 amino acids long. Trimming pared 6 bases from V and 0 bases from J, leaving 6 bases between. Here the CDR3 DNA reads TGTGCCAGCAGACAGAATAGCAATCAGCCCCAGCATTTT. Protein: CASRQNSNQPQHF. Full variable domain (outside the CDR3, taken from reference TRBV2 and TRBJ1-5): EPEVTQTPSHQVTQMGQEVILRCVPISNHLYFYWYRQILGQKVEFLVSFYNNEISEKSEIFDDQFSVERPDGSNFTLKIRSTKLEDSAMYFCASRQNSNQPQHFGDGTRLSIL.

J is TRBJ2-7 and V is TRBV7-3; 7 nucleotides agree with TRBD1. The CDR3 totals 13 residues. V shed 2 bases, J shed 4 bases, and the junction held 2 bases outside the gene matches. CDR1 SGHTA and CDR2 FQGTGA come from the germline V gene. CDR3 protein: CASSLQGEYEQYF. Written as DNA, the CDR3 is TGTGCCAGCAGCTTACAGGGGGAATACGAGCAGTACTTC.

The rearrangement uses TRBV5-4 and TRBJ2-7; TRBD1 matches at 12 bases. V gave up 4 bases and J gave up 5 bases; unmatched junction bases: 4. This CDR3 comprises 14 residues. Germline-derived CDR1 and CDR2 are SGHNT and YYREEE (reference sequence). CDR3 nucleotides: TGTGCCAGCAGCCCGGGACAGGGGGCTAACGAGCAGTACTTC. Amino acids: CASSPGQGANEQYF.

This chain joins TRBV29-1 and TRBJ1-2, with D possibly being TRBD1 (5 bases). Germline CDR1 and CDR2: SQVTM and ANQGSEA. This CDR3 region has 12 residues. The ends were cut back, 4 bases at V and 3 bases at J, with 9 bases in the middle. The CDR3 protein is CSVVGGDYGYTF. The CDR3 DNA reads as TGCAGCGTTGTGGGAGGGGACTATGGCTACACCTTC.

This clone has just a few counts. The rearrangement joins TRBV27 to TRBJ1-5; weak D call: TRBD1 (5 bases). CDR1 is MNHEY and CDR2 is SMNVEV in the germline V gene (reference sequence). CDR3 size: 17 residues. The V end lost 5 bases, the J end lost 1 base, and 18 bases lay between the germline ends. The CDR3 DNA sequence: TGTGCCAGCAGTCCTCAGACTCTCAGGGTAAGCAATCAGCCCCAGCATTTT. Its protein product is CASSPQTLRVSNQPQHF.

The CDR3: CASSLLAYNSPLHF. In DNA, the CDR3 is TGTGCCAGCAGCTTGTTAGCTTATAATTCACCCCTCCACTTT. The rearrangement links TRBV7-9 to TRBJ1-6; D not resolved. Germline V gene lookup returns CDR1 SEHNR and CDR2 FQNEAQ (reference sequence). The CDR3 runs to 14 residues. V was shortened by 3 bases and J by 4 bases, with 7 bases between the two germline ends.

This chain uses TRBV5-1 with TRBJ2-1, with 12 nucleotides matching TRBD2. Unmatched junction bases numbered 5, after V lost 3 bases and J lost 4 bases. Per the germline V gene, CDR1 is SGHRS and CDR2 is YFSETQ. The CDR3 length is 16 residues. CDR3 protein: CASSSATSGRYNEQFF. CDR3 DNA: TGCGCCAGCAGCTCGGCGACTAGCGGGAGATACAATGAGCAGTTCTTC.